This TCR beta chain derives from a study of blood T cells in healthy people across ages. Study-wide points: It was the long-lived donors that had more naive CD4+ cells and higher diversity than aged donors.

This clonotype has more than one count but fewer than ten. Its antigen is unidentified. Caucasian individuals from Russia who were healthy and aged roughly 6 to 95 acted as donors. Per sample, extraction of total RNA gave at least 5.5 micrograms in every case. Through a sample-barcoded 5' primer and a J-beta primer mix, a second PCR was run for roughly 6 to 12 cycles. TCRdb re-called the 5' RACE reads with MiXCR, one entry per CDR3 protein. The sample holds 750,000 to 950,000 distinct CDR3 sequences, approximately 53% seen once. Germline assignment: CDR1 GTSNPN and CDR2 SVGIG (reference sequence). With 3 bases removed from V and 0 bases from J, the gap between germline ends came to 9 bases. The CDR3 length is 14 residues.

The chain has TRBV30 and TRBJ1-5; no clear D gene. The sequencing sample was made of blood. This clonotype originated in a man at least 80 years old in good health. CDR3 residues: CAWRNSYSNQPQHF. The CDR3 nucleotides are TGTGCCTGGAGGAACAGTTATAGCAATCAGCCCCAGCATTTT.